One sample yielded the 10 T cell receptor beta chains listed below, sequenced in a study of CD8+CD57+ T cells in acquired aplastic anemia. TCR beta VDJ combinations and CDR3 sequences were profiled from genomic DNA. In TCRdb, the reads were re-called with MiXCR into one record per CDR3 protein. The table includes roughly 300,000 distinct CDR3 sequences, 56% detected once. The material sequenced was sorted CD4+, CD8+, or CD8+CD57+ T cells (not recorded which) from PBMCs. The receptor set was obtained from a human donor with severe aplastic anemia or a healthy control (not recorded which).

This clonotype was found once. The genes are TRBV7-2 and TRBJ1-2; D is perhaps TRBD1 (5 bases). The germline V and J ends were trimmed by 5 bases and 6 bases, with 19 bases remaining between them. CDR1 is SGHTA, CDR2 FQGNSA, per germline. The CDR3 covers 15 residues. CDR3: CASSQEPWAGHGYTF. CDR3 DNA: TGTGCCAGCAGCCAAGAGCCTTGGGCAGGGCATGGCTACACCTTC.

V is TRBV7-9 and J is TRBJ2-7; D might be TRBD2 (7 bases). Germline-derived CDR1 and CDR2 are SEHNR and FQNEAQ (reference sequence). V shed 4 bases and J shed 6 bases, with 13 bases lying between them. The CDR3 is 13 residues long. CDR3 protein: CASSSRGGLEQYF. The CDR3 nucleotides read TGTGCCAGCAGCTCAAGGGGGGGGCTCGAGCAGTACTTC.

This clonotype was observed many times. The V gene is TRBV5-8, the J gene TRBJ1-6; D gene unclear. Trimming removed 0 bases from V and 0 bases from J, with 13 bases in between. This CDR3 is built from 18 residues. Per germline, CDR1 SGHTS and CDR2 YDEGEE. This chain's CDR3 is CASSLGGHRSSYNSPLHF. The CDR3 region has the DNA TGTGCCAGCAGCTTGGGTGGGCACAGAAGCTCCTATAATTCACCCCTCCACTTT.

The rearrangement uses TRBV9 and TRBJ2-2; TRBD2 aligns across 10 bases. Germline assignment: CDR1 SGDLS and CDR2 YYNGEE. The CDR3 totals 16 residues. Trimming at V came to 3 bases and at J to 3 bases, leaving 5 bases not matched to a gene. CDR3 region: CASSAGLAAYTGELFF. DNA for the CDR3: TGTGCCAGCAGCGCTGGACTAGCGGCTTACACCGGGGAGCTGTTTTTT.

Regarding this clonotype: The CDR3 does not close with the conserved phenylalanine or tryptophan, likely indicating a read error. The rearrangement uses TRBV19 and TRBJ2-1; 7 nucleotides line up with TRBD1. The CDR3 runs 15 residues. Losses at the gene ends were 2 bases for V and 7 bases for J; bases not matched to a gene: 8. Germline-derived CDR1 and CDR2 are LNHDA and SQIVND (reference sequence). Here the CDR3 DNA reads TGTGCCAGTAGTATAATACAGGGGCGAGGGAATGAGCAGTTCCTC. This encodes CASSIIQGRGNEQFL.

The chain employs TRBV2 and TRBJ1-1; D ambiguous. The ends were cut back, 5 bases at V and 6 bases at J, with 19 bases in the middle. The CDR3 runs to 15 residues. Germline V CDR1 and CDR2: SNHLY, FYNNEI. The CDR3 DNA reads as TGTGCCAGCAGTCCCGGGAGCACCGTTGAGGCTGAAGCTTTCTTT. This gives the protein CASSPGSTVEAEAFF.

This clonotype was observed at least ten times. V and J are TRBV2 and TRBJ1-3; D is possibly TRBD1 (6 bases). Trimming removed 5 bases from V and 6 bases from J, with 14 bases in between. The CDR3 length is 14 residues. Per the germline V gene, CDR1 is SNHLY and CDR2 is FYNNEI. Here the CDR3 reads CASSLGGGKNTIYF. CDR3 nucleotides: TGTGCCAGCAGTTTGGGAGGGGGGAAAAACACCATATATTTT.

CDR3 in DNA: TGTGCCAGCAGCTTAGGCGGGCCACCCTACGAGCAGTACTTC. It yields the protein CASSLGGPPYEQYF. The chain uses TRBV5-6 and TRBJ2-7; a possible D gene is TRBD2 (5 bases). Germline CDR1 reads SGHDT; CDR2 reads YYEEEE. V dropped 2 bases and J dropped 2 bases, with 11 bases sitting between them. The CDR3 sequence is 14 residues long.

V and J are TRBV19 and TRBJ1-2; the D gene is possibly TRBD1 (5 bases). This CDR3 has 13 amino acids. Germline-derived CDR1 and CDR2 are LNHDA and SQIVND (reference sequence). The V end was cut by 4 bases, the J end by 7 bases, with 13 bases between. Here the CDR3 reads CASSKMGRRGYTF. The CDR3 DNA follows: TGTGCCAGTAGTAAGATGGGGCGGCGTGGCTACACCTTC.

The chain uses TRBV7-2 and TRBJ2-3, with no clear D. This CDR3 is built from 15 residues. From germline, CDR1 is SGHTA and CDR2 FQGNSA. The V gene lost 1 base and the J gene lost 2 bases, with 10 bases spanning the gap. The chain's CDR3 is CASSLDGYLTDTQYF. The CDR3 region has the DNA TGTGCCAGCAGCTTAGATGGGTATCTCACAGATACGCAGTATTTT.